This is a list of T cell receptor beta chains from one sample in a study of beta chain features in type 1 diabetes. The protocol was immunoSEQ multiplex PCR, while the TCRdb copy is restricted to in-frame clones and leaves out a portion. Of around 430,000 clones listed, approximately 30% are singletons. The sample taken for sequencing was naive CD4+ T cells from blood. The receptor source for this set is a man aged 18-30 years in good health. Both conserved end residues are part of each CDR3. D genes are given only for firm matches. Only part of the rows carry a size: once, few, many, or a class if the clone is expanded.

clone size	V gene	D gene	J gene	CDR3 protein	CDR3 DNA
few	TRBV9	TRBD1	TRBJ1-2	CASSGTGGNGYTF	TGTGCCAGCAGCGGGACAGGGGGTAATGGCTACACCTTC
few	TRBV9	TRBD1	TRBJ2-3	CASSVTGGTYTQYF	TGTGCCAGCAGCGTTACAGGGGGCACATATACGCAGTATTTT
few	TRBV7-8	.	TRBJ2-7	CASSLRPVAIEQYF	TGTGCCAGCAGCTTAAGGCCGGTAGCTATCGAGCAGTACTTC
.	TRBV4-3	.	TRBJ2-1	CASSQMVRYEQFF	TGCGCCAGCAGCCAAATGGTTCGCTATGAGCAGTTCTTC
few	TRBV4-1	TRBD1	TRBJ2-5	CASSHVHQGDQETQYF	TGCGCCAGCAGCCATGTTCACCAGGGGGACCAAGAGACCCAGTACTTC
.	TRBV6-6	.	TRBJ2-7	CASSDQLGTSYEQYF	TGTGCCAGCAGTGACCAACTAGGGACTTCCTACGAGCAGTACTTC
.	TRBV7-2	.	TRBJ2-4	CASSPIGAGKNIQYF	TGTGCCAGCAGCCCCATTGGAGCGGGCAAAAACATTCAGTACTTC
.	TRBV30	.	TRBJ2-7	CAWSMGYEQYF	TGTGCCTGGAGTATGGGCTACGAGCAGTACTTC
.	TRBV4-1	TRBD2	TRBJ2-5	CASSGPGGTDQETQYF	TGCGCCAGCAGCGGACCGGGAGGGACCGACCAAGAGACCCAGTACTTC
.	TRBV18	.	TRBJ2-7	CASSATGHSSYEQYF	TGTGCCAGCTCCGCGACAGGCCATAGCTCCTACGAGCAGTACTTC
.	TRBV19	TRBD2	TRBJ2-7	CASSKGTSGRSHGEQYF	TGTGCCAGTAGTAAGGGTACTAGCGGGAGATCCCACGGCGAGCAGTACTTC
few	TRBV30	TRBD1	TRBJ2-5	CAWSGWDREETQYF	TGTGCCTGGAGTGGATGGGACAGGGAAGAGACCCAGTACTTC
few	TRBV30	.	TRBJ1-1	CAWSGQLHTEAFF	TGTGCCTGGAGTGGACAGCTACACACTGAAGCTTTCTTT
once	TRBV7-3	TRBD2	TRBJ2-5	CASSLAGREAPSETQYF	TGTGCCAGCAGCTTAGCTGGGCGGGAGGCCCCTTCAGAGACCCAGTACTTC
few	TRBV14	.	TRBJ2-5	CASGMGEETQYF	TGTGCCAGCGGTATGGGGGAAGAGACCCAGTACTTC
.	TRBV28	.	TRBJ2-7	CASSLYPGTVYEQYF	TGTGCCAGCAGTCTCTACCCCGGGACCGTCTACGAGCAGTACTTC
.	TRBV29-1	TRBD2	TRBJ2-3	CSVDATSGTTDTQYF	TGCAGCGTCGACGCGACTAGCGGGACTACAGATACGCAGTATTTT
.	TRBV4-1	TRBD2	TRBJ2-4	CASSQAGLRVNIQYF	TGCGCCAGCAGCCAAGCGGGACTACGGGTAAACATTCAGTACTTC
.	TRBV20-1	.	TRBJ1-3	CSATTLNTIYF	TGCAGTGCCACTACTCTAAACACCATATATTTT
few	TRBV15	.	TRBJ2-1	CATSRDKNEQFF	TGTGCCACCAGCAGAGATAAAAATGAGCAGTTCTTC
.	TRBV21-1	.	TRBJ2-1	CASSSTWMEQFF	TGTGCCAGCAGCAGCACCTGGATGGAGCAGTTCTTC
.	TRBV7-9	TRBD2	TRBJ2-1	CASSYDLAGGLTGDEQFF	TGTGCCAGCAGCTACGACCTAGCGGGAGGTCTAACAGGCGATGAGCAGTTCTTC
.	TRBV9	.	TRBJ2-7	CASSVGAAGIYEQYF	TGTGCCAGCAGCGTAGGGGCCGCCGGCATCTACGAGCAGTACTTC
few	TRBV10-3	.	TRBJ2-7	CAIRDRYEQYF	TGTGCCATCAGGGACAGATACGAGCAGTACTTC
.	TRBV10-3	TRBD1	TRBJ1-4	CAISVGDSNEKLFF	TGTGCCATCAGTGTAGGGGACAGTAATGAAAAACTGTTTTTT
few	TRBV25-1	TRBD2	TRBJ2-1	CASRESGGNNEQFF	TGTGCCAGCAGGGAAAGCGGGGGGAACAATGAGCAGTTCTTC
.	TRBV28	TRBD1	TRBJ1-4	CASSSWTGGDEKLFF	TGTGCCAGCAGTTCCTGGACAGGGGGGGATGAAAAACTGTTTTTT
.	TRBV2	.	TRBJ2-5	CASSEDWGGETQYF	TGTGCCAGCAGTGAGGATTGGGGCGGCGAGACCCAGTACTTC
few	TRBV6-5	.	TRBJ1-2	CASSPLLRGYGYTF	TGTGCCAGCAGTCCGCTGCTTCGGGGGTATGGCTACACCTTC
few	TRBV30	TRBD2	TRBJ2-7	CAWQPGLAPHEQYF	TGTGCCTGGCAGCCGGGACTAGCCCCCCACGAGCAGTACTTC